This TCR beta chain comes out of a study of PD-L1 blockade in urothelial cancer. For the study at large: About 90% of the roughly 30 patients comprised males who had bladder-origin urothelial cancer.

Trimming stripped 4 bases from V and 3 bases from J, with 18 bases between. Germline assignment: CDR1 GTSNPN and CDR2 SVGIG (reference sequence). There are 15 residues in the CDR3. Time point noted: peripheral blood 6 weeks after treatment start. Concerning this clone itself: The antigen remains unidentified.

TCRdb's table, derived via immunoSEQ multiplex PCR, lists solely in-frame clones and lacks some. The profile covers more than 45,000 clones, with roughly 86% appearing a single time and more than 9% taken by the ten largest. General study points: Below-median blood TCR clonality before treatment forecast better survival. Durable benefit accompanied greater 3-week expansion of tumor-associated blood clones.

The clonotype originates from a man aged 55 to 70 with urothelial cancer. The input for sequencing was PBMCs, taken around atezolizumab (anti-PD-L1) treatment. The V call is TRBV30, the J call TRBJ1-1; a weak D match, TRBD1 (5 bases). The CDR3 coding sequence is TGTGCCTGGATGTGGACGGGGACTTTAGACACTGAAGCTTTCTTT. Its translation is CAWMWTGTLDTEAFF.